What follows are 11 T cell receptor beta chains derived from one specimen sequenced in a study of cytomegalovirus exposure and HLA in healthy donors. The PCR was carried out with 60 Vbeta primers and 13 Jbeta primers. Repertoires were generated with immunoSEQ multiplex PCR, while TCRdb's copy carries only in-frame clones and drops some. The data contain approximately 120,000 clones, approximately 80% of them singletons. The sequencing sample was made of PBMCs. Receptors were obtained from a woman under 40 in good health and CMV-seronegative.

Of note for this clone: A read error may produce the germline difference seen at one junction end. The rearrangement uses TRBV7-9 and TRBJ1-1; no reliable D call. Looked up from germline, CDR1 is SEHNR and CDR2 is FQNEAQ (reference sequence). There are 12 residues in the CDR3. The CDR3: CSSGQPNTEAFF. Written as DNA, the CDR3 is TGTTCCAGCGGGCAGCCGAACACTGAAGCTTTCTTT.

The CDR3 nucleotides read TGTGCCAGCAGTTATAACAGGGGCGCCGCCACAGATACGCAGTATTTT. The encoded protein is CASSYNRGAATDTQYF. The J gene is TRBJ2-3, the V gene TRBV7-9; TRBD1 matches 7 bases. Germline CDR1 reads SEHNR; CDR2 reads FQNEAQ (reference sequence). Trimming took 6 bases from V and 2 from J; bases not matched to a gene: 11. CDR3 length: 16 residues.

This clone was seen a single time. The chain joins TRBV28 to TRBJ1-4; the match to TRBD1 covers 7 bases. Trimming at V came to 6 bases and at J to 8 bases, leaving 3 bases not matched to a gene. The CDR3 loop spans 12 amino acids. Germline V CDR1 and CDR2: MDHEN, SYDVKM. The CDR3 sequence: CASRQGTEKLFF. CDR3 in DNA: TGTGCCAGCAGACAGGGGACCGAAAAACTGTTTTTT.

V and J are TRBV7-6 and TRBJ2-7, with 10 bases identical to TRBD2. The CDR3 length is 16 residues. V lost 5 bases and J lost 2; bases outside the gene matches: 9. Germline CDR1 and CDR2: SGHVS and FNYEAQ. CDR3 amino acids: CASSALTSGTTYEQYF. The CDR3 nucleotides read TGTGCCAGCAGCGCCCTAACTAGCGGGACCACCTACGAGCAGTACTTC.

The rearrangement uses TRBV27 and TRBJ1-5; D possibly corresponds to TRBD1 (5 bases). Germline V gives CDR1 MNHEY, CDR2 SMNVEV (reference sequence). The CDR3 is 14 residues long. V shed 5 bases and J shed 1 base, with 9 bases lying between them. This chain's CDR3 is CASSLNRSNQPQHF. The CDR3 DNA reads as TGTGCCAGCAGTCTTAACAGGAGCAATCAGCCCCAGCATTTT.

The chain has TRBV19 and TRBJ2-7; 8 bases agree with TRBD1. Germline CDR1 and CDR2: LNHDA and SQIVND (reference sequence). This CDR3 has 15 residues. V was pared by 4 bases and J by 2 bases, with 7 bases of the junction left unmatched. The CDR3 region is CASSRGTGSAYEQYF. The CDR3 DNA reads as TGTGCCAGTAGTAGGGGGACAGGATCTGCCTACGAGCAGTACTTC.

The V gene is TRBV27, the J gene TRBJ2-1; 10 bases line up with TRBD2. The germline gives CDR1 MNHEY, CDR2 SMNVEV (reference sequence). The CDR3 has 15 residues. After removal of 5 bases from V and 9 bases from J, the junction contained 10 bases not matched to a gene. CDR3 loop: CASSRASGSLGEQFF. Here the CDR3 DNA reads TGTGCCAGCAGTCGCGCTAGCGGGAGTTTAGGTGAGCAGTTCTTC.

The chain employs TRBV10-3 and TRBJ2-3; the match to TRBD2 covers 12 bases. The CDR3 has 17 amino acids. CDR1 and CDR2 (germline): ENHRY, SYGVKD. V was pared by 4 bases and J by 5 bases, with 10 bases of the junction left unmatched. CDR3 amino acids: CAISGATSGRSRDTQYF. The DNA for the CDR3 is TGTGCCATCAGTGGTGCGACTAGCGGGAGAAGTCGAGATACGCAGTATTTT.

Here the CDR3 DNA reads TGTGCCAGCAGGCCGGGACAGGGAGTAGAAAAACTGTTTTTT. Translating it yields CASRPGQGVEKLFF. The rearrangement links TRBV7-9 to TRBJ1-4; TRBD1 agrees at 9 bases. CDR1 and CDR2 (germline): SEHNR, FQNEAQ (reference sequence). CDR3 length: 14 residues. V dropped 6 bases and J dropped 8; count of bases not matched to a gene: 7.

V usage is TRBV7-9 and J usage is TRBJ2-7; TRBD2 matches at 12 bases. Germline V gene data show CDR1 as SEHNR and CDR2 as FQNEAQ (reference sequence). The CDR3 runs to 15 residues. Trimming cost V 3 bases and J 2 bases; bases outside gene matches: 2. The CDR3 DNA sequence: TGTGCCAGCAGCTTTTCTAGCGGGAGGGCCTACGAGCAGTACTTC. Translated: CASSFSSGRAYEQYF.

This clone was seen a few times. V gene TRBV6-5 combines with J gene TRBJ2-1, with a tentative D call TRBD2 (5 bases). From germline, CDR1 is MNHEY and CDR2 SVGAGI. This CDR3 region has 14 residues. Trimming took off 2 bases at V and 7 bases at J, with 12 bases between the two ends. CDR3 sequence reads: CASSYVGAGNEQFF. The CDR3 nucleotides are TGTGCCAGCAGTTACGTGGGAGCTGGTAATGAGCAGTTCTTC.